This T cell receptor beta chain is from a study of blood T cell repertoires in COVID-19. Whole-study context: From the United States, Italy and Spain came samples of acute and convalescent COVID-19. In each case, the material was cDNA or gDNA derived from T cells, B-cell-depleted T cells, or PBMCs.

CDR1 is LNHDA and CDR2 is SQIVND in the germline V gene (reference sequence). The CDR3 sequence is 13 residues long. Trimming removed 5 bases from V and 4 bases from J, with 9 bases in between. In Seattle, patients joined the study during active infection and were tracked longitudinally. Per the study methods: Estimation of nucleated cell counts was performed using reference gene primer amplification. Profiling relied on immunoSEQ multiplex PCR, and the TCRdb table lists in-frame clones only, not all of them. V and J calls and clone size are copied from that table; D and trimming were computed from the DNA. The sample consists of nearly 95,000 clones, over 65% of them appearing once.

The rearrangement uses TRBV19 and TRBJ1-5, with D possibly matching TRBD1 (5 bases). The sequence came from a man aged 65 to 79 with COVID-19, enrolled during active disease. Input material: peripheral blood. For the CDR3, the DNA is TGTGCCAGTAGTGCGGGACGGAATCAGCCCCAGCATTTT. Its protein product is CASSAGRNQPQHF.